The T cell receptor (beta chain) described here comes from a study of blood T cells in healthy people across ages. Whole-study findings and limits: The study found more naive CD4+ cells and higher diversity in long-lived than aged donors. With age, beta diversity per million T cells declined roughly linearly, significantly by approximately 40.

On this clonotype itself: Antigen specificity is unknown.

Alongside a J-beta primer mix, a sample-barcoded 5' primer served in a second PCR lasting about 7 to 11 cycles. Each cDNA molecule was tagged by a template-switch adaptor that had 12 random nucleotides. TCRdb ran MiXCR on the 5' RACE reads and lists one entry per CDR3 protein. Here the sample spans about 1.8 million distinct CDR3 sequences, 49% being singletons. Sequencing was done on a sample of blood. The TCR was taken from a woman aged 40 to 55 in good health.

The CDR3: CASKSWGGPNTGELFF. As DNA, the CDR3 is TGTGCCAGCAAGAGTTGGGGGGGACCGAACACCGGGGAGCTGTTTTTT. The chain recombines TRBV2 with TRBJ2-2; 7 bases match TRBD2. Germline V gene data show CDR1 as SNHLY and CDR2 as FYNNEI. This CDR3 has 16 amino acids. V gave up 7 bases and J gave up 0 bases; unmatched junction bases: 8. The full variable domain, rest sourced from reference TRBV2 and TRBJ2-2, is EPEVTQTPSHQVTQMGQEVILRCVPISNHLYFYWYRQILGQKVEFLVSFYNNEISEKSEIFDDQFSVERPDGSNFTLKIRSTKLEDSAMYFCASKSWGGPNTGELFFGEGSRLTVL.